The TCR beta chain under discussion was sequenced for a study of shared clonotypes between healthy human individuals. Study-wide points: Around 5% of naive CD4 clonotypes were common to several donors.

The test was conducted at deep level. Authors' processing steps: In the immunoSEQ data, sequences were junction-only and lacked quality scores, so filtering differed. Repertoires were generated with immunoSEQ multiplex PCR, while TCRdb's copy carries only in-frame clones and drops some. Clonal size and the V and J genes are those of that table, whereas D and trimming came from the DNA. This table has over 700,000 clones, 55% to 80% appearing once. Germline CDR1 SGHRS, CDR2 YFSETQ. V was trimmed by 0 bases and J by 7 bases, leaving 8 bases between them. The CDR3 length is 13 residues. As for this clone: As yet, its antigen is unknown. The sample contains more than one DNA sequence encoding this CDR3.

The clonotype originates from a woman under 40 in good health. Material: memory CD4+ T cells sorted from blood. Regarding subset: CD45RA-negative fraction. The chain uses TRBV5-1 and TRBJ2-1; D gene ambiguous. The CDR3 DNA sequence: TGCGCCAGCAGCTTGGTTGTCCGTAATGAGCAGTTCTTC. This encodes CASSLVVRNEQFF.